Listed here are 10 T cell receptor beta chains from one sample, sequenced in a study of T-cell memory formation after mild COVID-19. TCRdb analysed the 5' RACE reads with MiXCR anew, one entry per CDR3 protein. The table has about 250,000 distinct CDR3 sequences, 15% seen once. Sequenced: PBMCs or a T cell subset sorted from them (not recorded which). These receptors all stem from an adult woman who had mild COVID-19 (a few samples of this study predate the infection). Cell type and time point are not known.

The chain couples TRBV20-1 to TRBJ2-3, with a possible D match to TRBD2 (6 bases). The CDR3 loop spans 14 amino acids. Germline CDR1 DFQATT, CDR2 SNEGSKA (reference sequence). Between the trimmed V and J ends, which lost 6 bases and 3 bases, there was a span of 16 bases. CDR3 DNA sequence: TGCAGTGCAAGCCCAAGCGGGCAAACAGATACGCAGTATTTT. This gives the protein CSASPSGQTDTQYF.

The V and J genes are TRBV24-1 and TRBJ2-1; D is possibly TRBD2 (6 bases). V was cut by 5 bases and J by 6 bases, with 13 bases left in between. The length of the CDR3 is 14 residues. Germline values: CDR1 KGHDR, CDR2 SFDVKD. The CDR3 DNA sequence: TGTGCCACCAGTGTCGCGACAGCGGGCAATGAGCAGTTCTTC. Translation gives CATSVATAGNEQFF.

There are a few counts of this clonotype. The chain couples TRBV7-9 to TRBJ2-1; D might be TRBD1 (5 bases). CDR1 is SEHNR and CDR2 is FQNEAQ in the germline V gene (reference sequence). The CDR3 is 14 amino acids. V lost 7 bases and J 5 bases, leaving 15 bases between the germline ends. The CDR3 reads CASTPSQVDNEQFF. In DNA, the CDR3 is TGTGCCAGCACCCCGTCACAGGTTGACAATGAGCAGTTCTTC.

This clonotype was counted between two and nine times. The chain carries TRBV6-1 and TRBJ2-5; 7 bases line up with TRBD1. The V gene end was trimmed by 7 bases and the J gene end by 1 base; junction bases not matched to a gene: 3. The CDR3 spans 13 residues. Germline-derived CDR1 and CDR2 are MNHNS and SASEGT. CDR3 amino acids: CASKGQSQETQYF. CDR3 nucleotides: TGTGCCAGCAAGGGACAGAGCCAAGAGACCCAGTACTTC.

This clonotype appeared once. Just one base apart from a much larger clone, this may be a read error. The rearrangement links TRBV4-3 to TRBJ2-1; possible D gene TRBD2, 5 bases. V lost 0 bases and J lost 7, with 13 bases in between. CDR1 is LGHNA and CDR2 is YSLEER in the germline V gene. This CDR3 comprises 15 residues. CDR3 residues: CASSQDFTGRNEQFF. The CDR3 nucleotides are TGCGCCAGCAGCCAAGATTTCACGGGAAGAAATGAGCAGTTCTTC.

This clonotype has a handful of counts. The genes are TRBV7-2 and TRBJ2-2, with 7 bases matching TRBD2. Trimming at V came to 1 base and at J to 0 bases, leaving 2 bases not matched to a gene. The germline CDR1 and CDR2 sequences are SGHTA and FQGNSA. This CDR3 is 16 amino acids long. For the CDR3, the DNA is TGTGCCAGCAGCTTAGGAGCGGGGACGAACACCGGGGAGCTGTTTTTT. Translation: CASSLGAGTNTGELFF.

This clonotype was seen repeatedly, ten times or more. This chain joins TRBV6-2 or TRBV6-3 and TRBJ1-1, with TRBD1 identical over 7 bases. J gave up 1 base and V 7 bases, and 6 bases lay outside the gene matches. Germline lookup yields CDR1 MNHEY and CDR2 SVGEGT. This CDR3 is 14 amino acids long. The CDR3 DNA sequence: TGTGCCAGCAAATGGGGGACAGCGAACACTGAAGCTTTCTTT. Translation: CASKWGTANTEAFF.

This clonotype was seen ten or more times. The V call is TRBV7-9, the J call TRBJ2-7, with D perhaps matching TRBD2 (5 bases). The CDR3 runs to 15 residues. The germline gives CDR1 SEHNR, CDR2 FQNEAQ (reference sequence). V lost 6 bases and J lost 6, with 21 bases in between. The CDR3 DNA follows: TGTGCCAGCAGTTCGGACCGGGGTCAGGTGGCCGAGCAGTACTTC. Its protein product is CASSSDRGQVAEQYF.

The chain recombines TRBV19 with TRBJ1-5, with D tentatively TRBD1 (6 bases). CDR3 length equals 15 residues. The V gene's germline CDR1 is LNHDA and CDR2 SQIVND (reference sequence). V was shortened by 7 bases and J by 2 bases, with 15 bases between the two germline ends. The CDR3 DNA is TGTGCCAGTATTGAGGGGGGCGGGCGCAATCAGCCCCAGCATTTT. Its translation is CASIEGGGRNQPQHF.

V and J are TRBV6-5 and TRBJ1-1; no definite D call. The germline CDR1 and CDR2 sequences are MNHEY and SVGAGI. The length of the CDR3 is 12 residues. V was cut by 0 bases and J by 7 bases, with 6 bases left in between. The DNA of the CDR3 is TGTGCCAGCAGTTACTCCGGCCTTGAAGCTTTCTTT. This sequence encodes CASSYSGLEAFF.